A single sample is the source of the 26 T cell receptor beta chains below, sequenced in a study of T cells in Graves' hyperthyroidism and ophthalmopathy. Template material for amplifying TCR beta CDR3 regions consisted of RNA transcripts. An initial round of RT-PCR targeting the TCR CDR3 relied on the HTBI primer set. TCRdb recomputed calls from the multiplex PCR reads with MiXCR, one row per CDR3 protein. The sample consists of hundreds of thousands of distinct CDR3 sequences, 40% to 55% of them appearing once. Sequenced: peripheral blood or thyroid tissue (not recorded which). These receptors were taken from a woman under 30 with Graves' hyperthyroidism.

The chain combines TRBV7-6 with TRBJ2-7; D uncertain. The CDR3 spans 14 residues. Looked up from germline, CDR1 is SGHVS and CDR2 is FNYEAQ. Trimming left V 6 bases short and J 1 base short, with 13 bases between. The CDR3 region is CASSYWLSSYEQYF. The CDR3 bases are TGTGCCAGCAGTTACTGGCTCAGTTCCTACGAGCAGTACTTC.

The chain recombines TRBV25-1 with TRBJ1-2, with 7 bases fitting TRBD1. The V gene end was trimmed by 7 bases and the J gene end by 2 bases; junction bases not matched to a gene: 10. The CDR3 consists of 15 residues. Germline V gene sequence: CDR1 MGHDK, CDR2 SYGVNS. CDR3 DNA: TGTGCCAGCACCCTAGTCAGGGGGGGCAACTATGGCTACACCTTC. Translating it yields CASTLVRGGNYGYTF.

The chain employs TRBV29-1 and TRBJ1-1; tentatively, D is TRBD1 (5 bases). The germline CDR1 and CDR2 sequences are SQVTM and ANQGSEA. The CDR3 loop spans 11 amino acids. Trimming cost V 0 bases and J 12 bases, with 11 bases left between them. The CDR3 nucleotides read TGCAGCGTTGAAGAGGCAGGGCGGTCTTTCTTT. Amino acids: CSVEEAGRSFF.

In its sample, this clonotype was seen a few times. The germline gene is not matched at one end of the junction; a read error may be the cause. The genes are TRBV10-3 and TRBJ1-6, with unresolved D. Germline V gene data show CDR1 as ENHRY and CDR2 as SYGVKD. This CDR3 spans 15 amino acids. The CDR3 nucleotides read TGTGCCAGCAGTTTGGACGGACTCTTGAATTCACCCCTCCACTTT. It specifies CASSLDGLLNSPLHF.

On this clonotype: At one boundary the junction diverges from the germline segment, which might be a read error. The J gene is TRBJ2-7, the V gene TRBV5-4; no clear D gene. The CDR3 length is 14 residues. Germline assignment: CDR1 SGHNT and CDR2 YYREEE (reference sequence). The CDR3 bases are TGCGCCAGCAGCTTGGTCCCCAACTCCTACGAGCAGTACTTC. It yields the protein CASSLVPNSYEQYF.

This clonotype was found a few times. The rearrangement joins TRBV19 to TRBJ1-6, with 8 nucleotides matching TRBD1. This CDR3 spans 13 amino acids. J was trimmed by 9 bases and V by 7 bases; bases with no gene match: 5. Per germline, CDR1 LNHDA and CDR2 SQIVND (reference sequence). In DNA form, the CDR3 reads TGTGCCAGTAATCTCGACAGGGGTTCACCCCTCCACTTT. Protein sequence: CASNLDRGSPLHF.

The chain has TRBV7-2 and TRBJ2-5; D is uncertain. Germline V gives CDR1 SGHTA, CDR2 FQGNSA. This CDR3 contains 15 residues. With 5 bases removed from V and 2 bases from J, the gap between germline ends came to 15 bases. The CDR3 region has the DNA TGTGCCAGCAGCAACCCTTGGGGTAGGCAAGAGACCCAGTACTTC. This sequence encodes CASSNPWGRQETQYF. Together with reference TRBV7-2 and TRBJ2-5, the CDR3 gives the full variable domain: GAGVSQSPSNKVTEKGKDVELRCDPISGHTALYWYRQSLGQGLEFLIYFQGNSAPDKSGLPSDRFSAERTGGSVSTLTIQRTQQEDSAVYLCASSNPWGRQETQYFGPGTRLLVL.

Ten or more counts support this clonotype. The chain uses TRBV9 and TRBJ1-2, with a possible D match to TRBD1 (5 bases). The length of the CDR3 is 15 residues. The V gene's germline CDR1 is SGDLS and CDR2 YYNGEE. Trimming took off 6 bases at V and 8 bases at J, with 23 bases between the two ends. CDR3 sequence: CASTHSTLRDQGYTF. The CDR3 bases are TGTGCCAGCACTCATTCGACCCTCAGGGATCAGGGCTACACCTTC.

V is TRBV24-1 and J is TRBJ1-1; 11 nucleotides line up with TRBD1. CDR3 length: 15 residues. V gave up 7 bases and J gave up 4 bases; unmatched junction bases: 7. Germline CDR1 is KGHDR and CDR2 is SFDVKD. Written as DNA, the CDR3 is TGTGCCACCAGAGGACAGGGGGCGCGCGGCACTGAAGCTTTCTTT. Translation: CATRGQGARGTEAFF.

This clonotype was counted at least ten times. This chain joins TRBV19 and TRBJ2-6; a weak D match, TRBD1 (6 bases). Trimming took off 8 bases at V and 0 bases at J, with 14 bases between the two ends. The CDR3 sequence is 16 residues long. CDR1 LNHDA and CDR2 SQIVND come from the germline V gene (reference sequence). The CDR3 region is CASGDRRYSGANVLTF. The CDR3 nucleotides are TGTGCCAGTGGTGACAGGCGATACTCTGGGGCCAACGTCCTGACTTTC.

The chain couples TRBV7-2 to TRBJ2-5, with TRBD1 as a possible D gene (6 bases). The CDR3 has 16 amino acids. V shed 3 bases and J shed 4 bases, with 18 bases lying between them. Germline CDR1 and CDR2: SGHTA and FQGNSA. CDR3 nucleotides: TGTACCAGCAGCTTTTATATCGGGACAACGGGAGAGACCCAGTACTTC. Residues: CTSSFYIGTTGETQYF.

This clonotype was found a few times. One base away lies a much larger clone, so this may be a sequencing read error. CDR3 DNA sequence: TGCAGCGTTGATCATATGGGCCATACTGAAGCTTTCTTT. Protein product: CSVDHMGHTEAFF. J is TRBJ1-1 and V is TRBV29-1; D uncertain. From germline, CDR1 is SQVTM and CDR2 ANQGSEA. CDR3 size: 13 residues. Trimming shortened V by 3 bases and J by 5 bases, and 13 bases separated the two germline ends.

A note on this clonotype: A read error is possible here, since a much larger clone lies one base away. The CDR3 region has the DNA TGCGCCGGCACCCAGGGGGCTGATGGCTACACCTTC. Translating gives CAGTQGADGYTF. The genes are TRBV5-1 and TRBJ1-2; 8 positions agree with TRBD1. The CDR3 is 12 residues long. Germline V gene sequence: CDR1 SGHRS, CDR2 YFSETQ. The V gene end was trimmed by 10 bases and the J gene end by 6 bases; junction bases not matched to a gene: 8. The variable domain in full, completed from reference TRBV5-1 and TRBJ1-2, reads KAGVTQTPRYLIKTRGQQVTLSCSPISGHRSVSWYQQTPGQGLQFLFEYFSETQRNKGNFPGRFSGRQFSNSRSEMNVSTLELGDSALYLCAGTQGADGYTFGSGTRLTVV.

The chain couples TRBV19 to TRBJ2-7; 9 bases match TRBD1. The germline CDR1 and CDR2 sequences are LNHDA and SQIVND (reference sequence). CDR3 length: 14 residues. The V segment lost 5 bases and the J segment 5 bases; nucleotides outside the gene matches: 7. In DNA, the CDR3 is TGTGCCAGTAGTTACCAGGACAGGGGCCACGAGCAGTACTTC. It yields the protein CASSYQDRGHEQYF.

This chain joins TRBV29-1 and TRBJ2-2; possibly TRBD1 or TRBD2 for D (5 bases each). The V end lost 4 bases, the J end lost 7 bases, and 10 bases lay between the germline ends. Germline values: CDR1 SQVTM, CDR2 ANQGSEA. This CDR3 has 12 amino acids. This chain's CDR3 is CSVAGRVGELFF. The CDR3 DNA follows: TGCAGCGTTGCGGGGCGGGTCGGGGAGCTGTTTTTT.

CDR3 loop: CASSQDWGTGPIVYF. The CDR3 nucleotides are TGTGCCAGCAGCCAAGATTGGGGGACAGGCCCCATTGTGTACTTC. This rearrangement joins TRBV2 to TRBJ2-7; 8 nucleotides line up with TRBD1. CDR1 and CDR2 from the germline V gene are SNHLY and FYNNEI. The V segment lost 6 bases and the J segment 12 bases; nucleotides outside the gene matches: 19. The CDR3 is made up of 15 amino acids.

The chain carries TRBV2 and TRBJ1-4; 8 nucleotides align to TRBD1. CDR1 is SNHLY, CDR2 FYNNEI, per germline. The V segment lost 6 bases and the J segment 7 bases; nucleotides outside the gene matches: 7. This CDR3 is built from 14 residues. The CDR3 region has the DNA TGTGCCAGCAGACCCAGGGGGCTTGGTGAAAAACTGTTTTTT. This codes for CASRPRGLGEKLFF.

This chain joins TRBV7-9 and TRBJ2-7; D gene uncertain. Germline lookup yields CDR1 SEHNR and CDR2 FQNEAQ (reference sequence). This CDR3 has 13 residues. Trimming removed 5 bases from V and 3 bases from J, with 11 bases in between. The CDR3: CASSQEENYEQYF. CDR3 DNA sequence: TGTGCCAGCAGCCAAGAAGAGAACTACGAGCAGTACTTC.

The V gene is TRBV25-1, the J gene TRBJ1-2; D might be TRBD1 (5 bases). In germline, CDR1 is MGHDK, CDR2 SYGVNS. Trimming removed 6 bases from V and 8 bases from J, with 13 bases in between. This CDR3 is built from 12 residues. The CDR3 coding sequence is TGTGCCAGCAGCCAGGACATTGAGGGCTACACCTTC. This encodes CASSQDIEGYTF.

As regards this clonotype: This may be a read error: a much more frequent sequence differs by one nucleotide. This chain links TRBV20-1 with TRBJ1-2; D gene unclear. The CDR3 loop spans 14 amino acids. Trimming shortened V by 0 bases and J by 3 bases, and 11 bases separated the two germline ends. Germline CDR1 and CDR2: DFQATT and SNEGSKA (reference sequence). The CDR3 is CSARENDGHYGYTF. DNA of the CDR3: TGCAGTGCTAGAGAGAACGACGGGCACTATGGCTACACCTTC.

Ten or more counts support this clonotype. V is TRBV20-1 and J is TRBJ1-2; 9 nucleotides align to TRBD1. The CDR3 sequence is 14 residues long. The junction had 9 bases not matched to a gene; V was cut back by 4 bases and J by 6 bases. Germline CDR1 reads DFQATT; CDR2 reads SNEGSKA (reference sequence). The CDR3 DNA follows: TGCAGTGCTATCGTGGACAGGGGAGGTGATGGCTACACCTTC. Protein: CSAIVDRGGDGYTF.

This sequence joins TRBV7-3 and TRBJ1-1; D is unclear. Trimming shortened V by 3 bases and J by 8 bases, and 10 bases separated the two germline ends. Germline values: CDR1 SGHTA, CDR2 FQGTGA. The CDR3 consists of 12 residues. The CDR3 nucleotides read TGTGCCAGCAGCTTGGAGCCGGGAGAAGCTTTCTTT. Translation: CASSLEPGEAFF.

This clonotype was picked up many times. The rearrangement links TRBV6-5 to TRBJ2-5, with D perhaps given as TRBD1 or TRBD2 (5 bases each). The CDR3 totals 14 residues. The V gene's germline CDR1 is MNHEY and CDR2 SVGAGI. Trimming took 0 bases from V and 5 from J, leaving 10 bases between them. Here the CDR3 reads CASSYSGVGETQYF. The CDR3 bases are TGTGCCAGCAGTTACTCGGGGGTTGGCGAGACCCAGTACTTC.

This clonotype has more than one count but fewer than ten. A much larger clonotype is one base distant, so this may be a read error. The chain employs TRBV27 and TRBJ2-7; TRBD2 agrees at 7 bases. Per germline, CDR1 MNHEY and CDR2 SMNVEV (reference sequence). J gave up 4 bases and V 5 bases, and 8 bases lay outside the gene matches. The CDR3 extends over 14 amino acids. CDR3 region: CASSLVGGIYEQYF. CDR3 nucleotides: TGTGCCAGCAGTCTAGTGGGAGGGATTTACGAGCAGTACTTC.

This chain uses TRBV29-1 with TRBJ1-2, with TRBD1 matching 8 bases. The CDR3 extends over 14 amino acids. V gave up 7 bases and J gave up 7 bases; unmatched junction bases: 14. Germline CDR1 reads SQVTM; CDR2 reads ANQGSEA. CDR3 coding DNA: TGCAGCGCCACGGCGGAGCGGACAGGGACTGGCTACACCTTC. Translated, it gives CSATAERTGTGYTF.

The chain is built from TRBV5-1 and TRBJ1-2, with TRBD1 matching 10 bases. The trim removed 4 bases at V and 8 bases at J, leaving 5 bases unmatched. Per germline, CDR1 SGHRS and CDR2 YFSETQ. The CDR3 totals 13 residues. DNA of the CDR3: TGCGCCAGCAGCCCCGGGACAGGGGAAGGCTACACCTTC. Translated: CASSPGTGEGYTF.